The 2 T cell receptor beta chains reported below all come from one sample, sequenced in a study of blood T cell repertoires in COVID-19. The repertoire was sequenced with immunoSEQ multiplex PCR; TCRdb's copy has only in-frame clones and lacks some. The sample holds tens of thousands of clones, approximately 79% seen once. The source material was peripheral blood. The receptor set was obtained from a man in his 60s with active or convalescent COVID-19.

The V gene is TRBV11-3, the J gene TRBJ2-5; the D is unclear. CDR3 length: 13 residues. V was cut by 1 base and J by 2 bases, with 5 bases left in between. Germline lookup yields CDR1 SGHNT and CDR2 YENEEA. CDR3 nucleotides: TGTGCCAGCAGCTTAGTTCGTCAAGAGACCCAGTACTTC. Translating it yields CASSLVRQETQYF.

The chain has TRBV30 and TRBJ1-1; the match to TRBD1 covers 7 bases. The J segment lost 11 bases and the V segment lost 4 bases, leaving 13 bases of the junction unmatched. Germline V CDR1 and CDR2: GTSNPN, SVGIG (reference sequence). The length of the CDR3 is 13 residues. CDR3 DNA sequence: TGTGCCTGGACAACCGGGACAGAGAAACGGGCTTTCTTT. It encodes CAWTTGTEKRAFF.